This entry lists 5 T cell receptor beta chains sequenced from one sample in a study of cytomegalovirus exposure and HLA in healthy donors. Primers included in the PCR were 60 Vbeta and 13 Jbeta primers. The protocol was immunoSEQ multiplex PCR, while the TCRdb copy is restricted to in-frame clones and leaves out a portion. Of around 140,000 clones listed, 77% are singletons. The material sequenced was PBMCs. These receptor sequences come from a woman in her sixties or seventies in good health and CMV-seronegative.

The chain couples TRBV15 to TRBJ2-2; D may be TRBD1 (6 bases). The V and J ends lost 2 bases and 0 bases respectively, with 10 bases between them. CDR3 length: 16 residues. The germline CDR1 and CDR2 sequences are LNHNV and YYDKDF (reference sequence). The CDR3 bases are TGTGCCACCAGCAGAAGCAGGGGCCCGAACACCGGGGAGCTGTTTTTT. It is translated as CATSRSRGPNTGELFF.

The V gene is TRBV9, the J gene TRBJ2-5, with 10 nucleotides matching TRBD2. The length of the CDR3 is 14 residues. The ends lost 7 bases at V and 2 bases at J; junction bases unmatched: 5. CDR1 is SGDLS and CDR2 is YYNGEE in the germline V gene. In DNA, the CDR3 is TGTGCCAGCGGACGAGCGGGGGGGCAAGAGACCCAGTACTTC. It encodes CASGRAGGQETQYF.

This clone has a single count. This rearrangement joins TRBV7-3 to TRBJ1-1; 11 positions agree with TRBD1. V shed 0 bases and J 4 bases; nucleotides not matched to a gene: 7. Per the germline V gene, CDR1 is SGHTA and CDR2 is FQGTGA. This CDR3 has 17 amino acids. In DNA, the CDR3 is TGTGCCAGCAGCTTAACCGGGGGGACAGGGGGGAGCACTGAAGCTTTCTTT. Translated, it gives CASSLTGGTGGSTEAFF.

The V call is TRBV11-3, the J call TRBJ2-1, with a possible D match to TRBD1 (6 bases). The CDR3 is made up of 14 amino acids. Germline CDR1 and CDR2: SGHNT and YENEEA. V lost 5 bases to trimming and J lost 3 bases, with 11 bases between them. CDR3 DNA: TGTGCCAGCAGCGCCACAGGGTTCTACAATGAGCAGTTCTTC. Protein product: CASSATGFYNEQFF.

This chain joins TRBV6-5 and TRBJ1-1, with a tentative D call TRBD1 (6 bases). The CDR3 has 15 residues. V lost 6 bases and J lost 0, with 14 bases in between. The germline V gene has CDR1 MNHEY and CDR2 SVGAGI. CDR3 protein: CASRFSAGVNTEAFF. CDR3 sequence (DNA): TGTGCCAGCAGGTTCTCGGCAGGGGTGAACACTGAAGCTTTCTTT.